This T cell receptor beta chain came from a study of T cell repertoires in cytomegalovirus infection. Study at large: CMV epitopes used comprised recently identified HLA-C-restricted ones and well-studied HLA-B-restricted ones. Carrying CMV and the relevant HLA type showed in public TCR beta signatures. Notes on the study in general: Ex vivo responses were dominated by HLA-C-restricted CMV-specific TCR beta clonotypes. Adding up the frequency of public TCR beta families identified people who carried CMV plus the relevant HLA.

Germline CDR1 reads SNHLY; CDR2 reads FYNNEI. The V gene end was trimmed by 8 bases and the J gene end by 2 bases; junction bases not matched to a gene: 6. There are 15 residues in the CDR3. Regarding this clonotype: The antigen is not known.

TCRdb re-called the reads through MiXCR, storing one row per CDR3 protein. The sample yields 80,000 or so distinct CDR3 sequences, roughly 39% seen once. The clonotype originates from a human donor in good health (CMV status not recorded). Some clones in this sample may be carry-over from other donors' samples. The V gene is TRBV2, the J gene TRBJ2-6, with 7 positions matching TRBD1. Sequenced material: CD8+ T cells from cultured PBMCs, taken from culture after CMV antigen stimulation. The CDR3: CASGAGQAGANVLTF. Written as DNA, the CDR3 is TGTGCCAGCGGGGCCGGACAGGCTGGGGCCAACGTCCTGACTTTC.